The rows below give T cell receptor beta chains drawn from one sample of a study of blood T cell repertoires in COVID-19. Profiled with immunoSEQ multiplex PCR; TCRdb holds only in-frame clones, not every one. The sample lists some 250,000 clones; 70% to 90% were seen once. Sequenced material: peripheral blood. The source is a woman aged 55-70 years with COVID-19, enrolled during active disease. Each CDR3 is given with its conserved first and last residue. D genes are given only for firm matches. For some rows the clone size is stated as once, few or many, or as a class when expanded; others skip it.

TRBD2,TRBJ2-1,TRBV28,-,CASSRLAGRDEQFF,TGTGCCAGCAGTCGACTAGCGGGGCGAGATGAGCAGTTCTTC
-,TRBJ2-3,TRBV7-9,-,CASSLDRGYGTDTQYF,TGTGCCAGCAGCCTAGATAGAGGATATGGCACAGATACGCAGTATTTT
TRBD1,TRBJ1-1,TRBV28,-,CASRTGGGSFRKNTEAFF,TGTGCCAGCCGGACAGGGGGTGGGTCATTTAGGAAGAACACTGAAGCTTTCTTT
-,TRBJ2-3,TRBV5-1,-,CASSLAVGVGADTQYF,TGCGCCAGCAGCTTGGCCGTGGGAGTCGGGGCAGATACGCAGTATTTT
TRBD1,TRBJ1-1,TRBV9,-,CASSRQGEGTEAFF,TGTGCCAGCAGTCGACAGGGAGAGGGGACTGAAGCTTTCTTT
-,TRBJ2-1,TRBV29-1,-,CSAAGGVELDNYYEQFF,TGCAGCGCCGCCGGAGGGGTGGAGCTTGATAATTACTATGAGCAGTTCTTC
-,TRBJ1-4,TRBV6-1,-,CASSESLYATNEKLFF,TGTGCCAGCAGTGAATCTCTGTATGCAACTAATGAAAAACTGTTTTTT
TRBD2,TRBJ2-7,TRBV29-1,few,CSAKLAGTAYEQYF,TGCAGCGCTAAACTAGCGGGAACCGCCTACGAGCAGTACTTC
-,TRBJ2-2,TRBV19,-,CASSIPGGVTGELFF,TGTGCCAGTAGTATCCCGGGGGGCGTCACCGGGGAGCTGTTTTTT
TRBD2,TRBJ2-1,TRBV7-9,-,CASSLGPHGRAGEQFF,TGTGCCAGCAGCTTAGGACCCCACGGGAGGGCCGGTGAGCAGTTCTTC
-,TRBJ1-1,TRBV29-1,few,CSVGVGGDTEAFF,TGCAGCGTTGGAGTGGGGGGTGACACTGAAGCTTTCTTT
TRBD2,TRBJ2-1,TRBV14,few,CASSIRTSGYNEQFF,TGTGCCAGCAGCATTAGGACTAGCGGCTACAATGAGCAGTTCTTC
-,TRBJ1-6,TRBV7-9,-,CASSSPPGQGQSPLHF,TGTGCCAGCAGCTCCCCCCCCGGGCAGGGCCAATCACCCCTCCACTTT
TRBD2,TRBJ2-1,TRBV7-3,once,CASSSPGTSGRDEQFF,TGTGCCAGCAGCTCCCCCGGGACTAGCGGGAGGGATGAGCAGTTCTTC
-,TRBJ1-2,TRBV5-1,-,CASRTTNYGYTF,TGCGCCAGCAGGACTACTAACTATGGCTACACCTTC
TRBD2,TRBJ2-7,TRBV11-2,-,CASSSIAGTHYEQYF,TGTGCCAGCAGCTCGATAGCGGGAACCCACTACGAGCAGTACTTC
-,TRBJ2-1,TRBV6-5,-,CASSFLGAGSYNEQFF,TGTGCCAGCAGTTTCCTGGGGGCAGGCTCCTACAATGAGCAGTTCTTC
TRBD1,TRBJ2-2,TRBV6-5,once,CAIGQGGLGTGELFF,TGTGCCATCGGACAGGGGGGATTAGGAACCGGGGAGCTGTTTTTT
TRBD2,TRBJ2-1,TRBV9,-,CASSVSSGLAGGKLHEQFF,TGTGCCAGCAGCGTTAGTTCAGGACTAGCGGGAGGGAAGCTCCATGAGCAGTTCTTC
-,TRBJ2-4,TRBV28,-,CATTGPDLNIQYF,TGTGCCACCACAGGGCCGGACCTAAACATTCAGTACTTC
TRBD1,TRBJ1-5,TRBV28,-,CASWPGQRNQPQHF,TGTGCCAGTTGGCCGGGACAGCGCAATCAGCCCCAGCATTTT
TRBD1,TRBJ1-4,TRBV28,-,CASSSQGQDNEKLFF,TGTGCCAGCAGTTCTCAGGGACAGGATAATGAAAAACTGTTTTTT
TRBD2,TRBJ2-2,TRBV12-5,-,CASGWPQREPTDGELFF,TGTGCTAGTGGTTGGCCCCAGCGGGAGCCCACGGACGGGGAGCTGTTTTTT
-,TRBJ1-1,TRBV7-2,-,CASSPLGVSNTEAFF,TGTGCCAGCAGCCCCCTCGGGGTGAGTAACACTGAAGCTTTCTTT
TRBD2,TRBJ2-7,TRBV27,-,CASRLAGVNEQYF,TGTGCCAGCCGACTAGCGGGAGTGAATGAGCAGTACTTC
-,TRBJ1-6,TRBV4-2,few,CASSPGLRNSPLHF,TGTGCCAGCAGCCCGGGACTGAGAAATTCACCCCTCCACTTT
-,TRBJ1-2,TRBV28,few,CATLTGIRYGYTF,TGTGCCACCCTAACAGGGATACGCTATGGCTACACCTTC
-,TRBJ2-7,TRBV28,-,CASSPRGEQYF,TGTGCCAGCAGTCCTAGGGGCGAGCAGTACTTC
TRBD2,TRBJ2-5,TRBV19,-,CASSDNPGGGETQYF,TGTGCCAGTAGCGACAACCCGGGAGGAGGAGAGACCCAGTACTTC
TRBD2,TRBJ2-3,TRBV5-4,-,CASSSGTSGSTDTQYF,TGTGCCAGCAGCTCCGGGACTAGCGGGAGTACAGATACGCAGTATTTT
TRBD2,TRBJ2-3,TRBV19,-,CASSSPGGGTDTQYF,TGTGCCAGTAGTTCCCCGGGGGGGGGTACAGATACGCAGTATTTT
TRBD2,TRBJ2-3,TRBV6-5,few,CASRRERTDTQYF,TGTGCCAGCAGGCGGGAGAGGACAGATACGCAGTATTTT
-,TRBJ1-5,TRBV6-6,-,CASSYRGDQPQHF,TGTGCCAGCAGTTATCGAGGAGACCAGCCCCAGCATTTT
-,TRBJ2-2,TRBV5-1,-,CASSGRDSGELFF,TGCGCCAGCAGCGGCCGGGACTCCGGGGAGCTGTTTTTT
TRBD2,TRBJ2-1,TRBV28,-,CASRPGLAGDPSYNEQFF,TGTGCCAGCAGACCGGGACTAGCGGGAGATCCCTCCTACAATGAGCAGTTCTTC
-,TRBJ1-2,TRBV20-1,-,CSASRSYGYTF,TGCAGTGCTTCCCGGAGCTATGGCTACACCTTC
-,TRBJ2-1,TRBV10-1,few,CASSPGTVNNEQFF,TGCGCCAGCAGCCCCGGGACTGTTAACAATGAGCAGTTCTTC
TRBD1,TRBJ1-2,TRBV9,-,CASSVGQGLRGYGYTF,TGTGCCAGCAGCGTAGGACAGGGTCTCCGTGGTTATGGCTACACCTTC
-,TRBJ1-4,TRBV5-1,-,CASSSGGTFLEKLFF,TGCGCCAGCAGCTCTGGAGGGACCTTTCTTGAAAAACTGTTTTTT
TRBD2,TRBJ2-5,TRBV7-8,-,CASSLVSGSGETQYF,TGTGCCAGCAGCTTAGTTAGCGGGAGTGGTGAGACCCAGTACTTC
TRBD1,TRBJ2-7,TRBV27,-,CASSLGQGVSEQYF,TGTGCCAGCAGTTTAGGGCAGGGGGTTAGCGAGCAGTACTTC
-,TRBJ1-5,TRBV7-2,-,CASSLVSGGGNQPQHF,TGTGCCAGCAGCTTAGTGTCGGGGGGGGGCAATCAGCCCCAGCATTTT
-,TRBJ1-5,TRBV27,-,CASSPRAGRDQPQHF,TGTGCCAGCAGCCCCCGGGCGGGGCGGGATCAGCCCCAGCATTTT
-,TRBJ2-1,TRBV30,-,CAWSGFESQQFF,TGTGCCTGGAGTGGTTTCGAGTCCCAGCAGTTCTTC
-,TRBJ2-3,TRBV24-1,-,CATSDFYRVDTQYF,TGTGCCACCAGTGATTTCTACAGGGTAGATACGCAGTATTTT
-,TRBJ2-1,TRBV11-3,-,CASSLGGQDEQFF,TGTGCCAGCAGCTTAGGGGGGCAGGATGAGCAGTTCTTC
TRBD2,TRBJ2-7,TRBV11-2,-,CASSLGSGSSRTYEQYF,TGTGCCAGCAGCTTAGGGAGCGGGAGTTCTAGGACCTACGAGCAGTACTTC
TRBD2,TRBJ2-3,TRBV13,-,CASSPRTSGRRSQYF,TGTGCCAGCAGCCCGAGGACTAGCGGGAGGCGGTCGCAGTATTTT